This T cell receptor beta chain was profiled in a study of CD4 T cells in relation to SARS-CoV-2 and coronaviruses. Only one count was recorded for this clone. Its target is not known. Libraries were prepared by immunoSEQ multiplex PCR; TCRdb keeps only in-frame clonotypes and omits some of them. The sample consists of about 15,000 clones, 76% of them appearing once. Study-wide findings and caveats: In roughly 60% of donors, memory CD4+ clonotypes crossrecognized SARS-CoV-2 and at least one common cold coronavirus spike. Compared with monoreactive clones, crossreactive clones showed significantly weaker SARS-CoV-2 expansion. No crossreactivity against non-spike viral proteins was tested here.

Before the COVID-19 pandemic, during about 2011-2019, CD4+ T cells were taken from unexposed donors. The cells were cultured for less than twelve days before CD4+ T cells were isolated. This receptor was obtained from a human donor in good health. The material sequenced was CD4+ T cells from PBMCs, cultured in vitro.

In DNA form, the CDR3 reads TGTGCCAGCTCACCCCCGGGGGGGAACACTGAAGCTTTCTTT. This encodes CASSPPGGNTEAFF. The chain employs TRBV18 and TRBJ1-1; the D gene is possibly TRBD1 (5 bases). With 3 bases removed from V and 1 base from J, the gap between germline ends came to 9 bases. Germline lookup yields CDR1 KGHSH and CDR2 LQKENI. The CDR3 covers 14 residues.